Sequencing of this T cell receptor (beta chain) was carried out in a study of blood T cell repertoires in COVID-19. On the study more broadly: Researchers got acute and convalescent COVID-19 samples from the United States, Italy and Spain. In each case, the material was cDNA or gDNA derived from T cells, B-cell-depleted T cells, or PBMCs.

Study processing details: Scientists estimated how many nucleated cells there were by amplifying reference gene primers. Generated by immunoSEQ multiplex PCR, the TCRdb table keeps only in-frame clones and is missing some. V and J calls and clone size are given by that table; D and trimming were obtained from the DNA. The sample shows about 150,000 clones, roughly 80% of them seen only once. The CDR3 sequence is 16 residues long. The V end lost 1 base, the J end lost 6 bases, and 19 bases lay between the germline ends. CDR1 is SGHRS, CDR2 YFSETQ, per germline. Sequences were obtained from peripheral blood. This TCR derives from a woman aged 80 or over with acute or convalescent COVID-19. The J gene is TRBJ1-2, the V gene TRBV5-1, with a weak D call TRBD1 (5 bases). Written as DNA, the CDR3 is TGCGCCAGCAGCTTGCCTACTCCTCGTGGGGGGGATGGCTACACCTTC. This sequence encodes CASSLPTPRGGDGYTF.